This record covers a single TCR beta chain. What it binds is not known. The sample is drawn from a study of T cells in localized non-small cell lung cancer. Study-level points and caveats: Sequencing involved a lone tumor region, leaving heterogeneity possible.

Libraries were prepared by immunoSEQ multiplex PCR; TCRdb keeps only in-frame clonotypes and omits some of them. The data show roughly 48,000 clones, with approximately 75% seen just once and about a sixth held by the top ten. The V and J ends lost 6 bases and 8 bases, in that order; junction bases with no gene match: 5. Germline V gene data show CDR1 as MNHNS and CDR2 as SASEGT. CDR3 size: 13 residues. The TCR sequence derives from a man between 35 and 75 years old with stage I squamous cell lung carcinoma. This sample comprised peripheral blood, obtained before any cancer treatment. This rearrangement joins TRBV6-1 to TRBJ2-1; 9 bases line up with TRBD1. CDR3 DNA sequence: TGTGCCAGCAGCGTTGACAGGGGGTATGAGCAGTTCTTC. This translates into CASSVDRGYEQFF.